Listed below are T cell receptor beta chains from one sample, sequenced in a study of blood T cell repertoires in COVID-19. This table comes from immunoSEQ multiplex PCR, and its TCRdb copy is limited to in-frame clones, with some not included. The table has some 74,000 clones, about 80% seen once; the top ten hold around 12%. Sequencing was done on a sample of peripheral blood. These TCRs come from a human donor in a cohort sampled during active COVID-19. Both conserved end residues are trimmed from each CDR3. The order of the fields is V gene, CDR3 protein.

V: TRBV9
CDR3: ASSVNRGNGYGYT

V: TRBV4-2
CDR3: ASSQEQVDGRSADTQY

V: TRBV11-2
CDR3: ASTVRGQEEKLF

V: TRBV24-1
CDR3: ATSEHPGGAHNEQF

V: TRBV4-1
CDR3: ASSQVTSDNEKLF

V: TRBV7-6
CDR3: ASSPRGGSRNEQF

V: TRBV28
CDR3: AVRQGQWNTGELF

V: TRBV2
CDR3: ASKKTSGGPTEQF

V: TRBV6-2/TRBV6-3
CDR3: ASSYQDRDQPQH

V: TRBV5-1
CDR3: ASSLETANYNSPLH

V: TRBV7-3
CDR3: ASSLGPGEGEETQY

V: TRBV28
CDR3: ASSSPGQGSNEQF

V: TRBV19
CDR3: ASSRTGSTPEAF

V: TRBV7-2
CDR3: ASRTIGGDTQY

V: TRBV7-8
CDR3: ASSSGSYTDTQY

V: TRBV19
CDR3: ASNLLQGTNYGYT

V: TRBV25-1
CDR3: ASSEGWIAGAQETQY

V: TRBV9
CDR3: ASSVRQGGTGELF

V: TRBV6-6
CDR3: ASSHRQGPEAF

V: TRBV11-2
CDR3: ASTRTSGNTGELF

V: TRBV19
CDR3: ASSRRLQGSNSPLH

V: TRBV11-3
CDR3: ASSLTSGGTDTQY